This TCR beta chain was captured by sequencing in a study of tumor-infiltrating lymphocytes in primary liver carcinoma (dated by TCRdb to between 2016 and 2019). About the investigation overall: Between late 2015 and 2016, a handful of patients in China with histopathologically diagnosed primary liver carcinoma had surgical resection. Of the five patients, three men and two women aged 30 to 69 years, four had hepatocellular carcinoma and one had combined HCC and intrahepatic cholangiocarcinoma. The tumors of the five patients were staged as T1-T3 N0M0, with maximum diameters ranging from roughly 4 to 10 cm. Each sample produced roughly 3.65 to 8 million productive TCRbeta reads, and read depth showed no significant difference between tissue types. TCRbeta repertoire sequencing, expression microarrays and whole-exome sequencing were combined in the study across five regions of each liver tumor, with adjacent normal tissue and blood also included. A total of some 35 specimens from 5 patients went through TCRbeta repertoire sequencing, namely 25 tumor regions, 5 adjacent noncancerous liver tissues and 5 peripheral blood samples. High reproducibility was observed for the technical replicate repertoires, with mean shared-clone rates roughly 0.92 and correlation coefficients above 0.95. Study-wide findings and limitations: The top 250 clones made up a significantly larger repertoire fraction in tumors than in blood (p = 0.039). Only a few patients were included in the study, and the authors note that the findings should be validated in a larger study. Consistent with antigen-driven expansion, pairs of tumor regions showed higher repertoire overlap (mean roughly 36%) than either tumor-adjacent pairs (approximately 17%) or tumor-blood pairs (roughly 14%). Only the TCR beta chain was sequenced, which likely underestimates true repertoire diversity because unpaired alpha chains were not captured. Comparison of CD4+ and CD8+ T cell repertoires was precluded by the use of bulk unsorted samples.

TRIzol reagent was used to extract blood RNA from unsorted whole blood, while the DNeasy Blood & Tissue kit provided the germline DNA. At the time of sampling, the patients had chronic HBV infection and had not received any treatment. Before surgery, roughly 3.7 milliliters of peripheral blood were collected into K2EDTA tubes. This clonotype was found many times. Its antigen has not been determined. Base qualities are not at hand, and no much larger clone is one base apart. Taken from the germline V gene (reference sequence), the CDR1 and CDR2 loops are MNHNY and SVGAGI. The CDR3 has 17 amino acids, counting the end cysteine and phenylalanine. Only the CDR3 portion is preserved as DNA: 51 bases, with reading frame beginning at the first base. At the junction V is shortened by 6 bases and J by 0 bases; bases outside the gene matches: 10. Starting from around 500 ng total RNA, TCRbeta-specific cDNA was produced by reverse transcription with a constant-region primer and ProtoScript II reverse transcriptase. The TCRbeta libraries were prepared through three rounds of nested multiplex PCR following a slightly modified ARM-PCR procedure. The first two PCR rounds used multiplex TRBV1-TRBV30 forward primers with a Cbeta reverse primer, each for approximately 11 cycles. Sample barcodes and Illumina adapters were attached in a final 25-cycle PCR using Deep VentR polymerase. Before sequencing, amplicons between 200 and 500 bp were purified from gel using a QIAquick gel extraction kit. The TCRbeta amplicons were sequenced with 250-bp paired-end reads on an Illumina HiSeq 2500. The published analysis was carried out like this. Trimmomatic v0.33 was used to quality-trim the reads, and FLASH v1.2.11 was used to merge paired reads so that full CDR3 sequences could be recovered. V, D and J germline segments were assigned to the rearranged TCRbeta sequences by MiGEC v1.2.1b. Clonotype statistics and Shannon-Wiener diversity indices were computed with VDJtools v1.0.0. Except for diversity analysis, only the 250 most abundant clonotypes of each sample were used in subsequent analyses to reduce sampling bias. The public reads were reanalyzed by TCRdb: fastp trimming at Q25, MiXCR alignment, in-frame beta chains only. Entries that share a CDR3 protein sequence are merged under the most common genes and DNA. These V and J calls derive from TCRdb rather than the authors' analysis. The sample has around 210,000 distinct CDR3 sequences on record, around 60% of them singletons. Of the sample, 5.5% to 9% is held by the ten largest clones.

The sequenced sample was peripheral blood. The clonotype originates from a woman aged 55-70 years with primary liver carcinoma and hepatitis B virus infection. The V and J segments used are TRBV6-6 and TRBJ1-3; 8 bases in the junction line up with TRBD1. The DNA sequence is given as TGTGCCAGCAGACCCCCGGGACAGGAGGGCTCTGGAAACACCATATATTTT. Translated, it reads CASRPPGQEGSGNTIYF.